This passage covers 13 T cell receptor beta chains from one sample sequenced in a study of blood T cell repertoires in COVID-19. TCRdb's table, derived via immunoSEQ multiplex PCR, lists solely in-frame clones and lacks some. Among 130,000 to 150,000 clones listed, about nine tenths were seen once. Sequences were obtained from peripheral blood. The receptors were sampled from a man over 45 with active or convalescent COVID-19.

This clone was found a few times. This rearrangement joins TRBV27 to TRBJ2-6; D remains unclear. V lost 4 bases and J lost 0, with 4 bases in between. The CDR3 runs to 14 residues. Germline CDR1 MNHEY, CDR2 SMNVEV (reference sequence). The CDR3 DNA sequence: TGTGCCAGCAGTTCTCTCTCTGGGGCCAACGTCCTGACTTTC. Encoded protein: CASSSLSGANVLTF.

The rearrangement uses TRBV7-2 and TRBJ2-5, with 7 bases fitting TRBD1. Germline V gene sequence: CDR1 SGHTA, CDR2 FQGNSA. Unmatched junction bases numbered 13, after V lost 6 bases and J lost 9 bases. The CDR3 runs to 14 residues. The CDR3 DNA is TGTGCCAGCAGGCCTGACAGGGTAGAAGGGGCCCAGTACTTC. Protein product: CASRPDRVEGAQYF. The whole variable domain, filled in from reference TRBV7-2 and TRBJ2-5, reads GAGVSQSPSNKVTEKGKDVELRCDPISGHTALYWYRQSLGQGLEFLIYFQGNSAPDKSGLPSDRFSAERTGGSVSTLTIQRTQQEDSAVYLCASRPDRVEGAQYFGPGTRLLVL.

V and J are TRBV7-2 and TRBJ2-1, with a possible D match to TRBD1 (6 bases). The CDR3 has 13 amino acids. The germline CDR1 and CDR2 sequences are SGHTA and FQGNSA. Between the trimmed V and J ends, which lost 4 bases and 5 bases, there was a span of 9 bases. CDR3 region: CASSYNRDNEQFF. For the CDR3, the DNA is TGTGCCAGCAGCTACAACAGGGACAATGAGCAGTTCTTC.

In this sample, this clone turned up a few times. The chain recombines TRBV7-8 with TRBJ2-7, with TRBD2 matching over 11 bases. The CDR3 length is 15 residues. The germline V gene has CDR1 SGHVS and CDR2 FQNEAQ. V gave up 6 bases and J gave up 3 bases; unmatched junction bases: 7. The CDR3 here is CASRARLAGYYEQYF. CDR3 bases: TGTGCCAGCAGAGCCCGACTAGCGGGATACTACGAGCAGTACTTC.

The chain has TRBV19 and TRBJ2-3; 7 bases align to TRBD2. Trimming cost V 4 bases and J 1 base; bases outside gene matches: 8. The CDR3 runs 16 residues. Looked up from germline, CDR1 is LNHDA and CDR2 is SQIVND (reference sequence). For the CDR3, the DNA is TGTGCCAGTAGTAGGCGAGGGGAGGGACGCACAGATACGCAGTATTTT. Its translation is CASSRRGEGRTDTQYF. Full variable domain (remainder filled in from reference TRBV19 and TRBJ2-3): DGGITQSPKYLFRKEGQNVTLSCEQNLNHDAMYWYRQDPGQGLRLIYYSQIVNDFQKGDIAEGYSVSREKKESFPLTVTSAQKNPTAFYLCASSRRGEGRTDTQYFGPGTRLTVL.

The chain links TRBV27 to TRBJ1-2; D is unresolved. Trimming removed 11 bases at V and 8 bases at J, with 9 bases between. Germline V gene data show CDR1 as MNHEY and CDR2 as SMNVEV (reference sequence). The CDR3 extends over 9 amino acids. CDR3 sequence: CASRSGYTF. CDR3 DNA: TGTGCCTCGAGGTCCGGCTACACCTTC.

The V call is TRBV28, the J call TRBJ2-7; a possible D gene is TRBD1 (6 bases). CDR1 is MDHEN and CDR2 is SYDVKM in the germline V gene. This CDR3 comprises 15 residues. V lost 7 bases and J 1 base, leaving 17 bases between the germline ends. CDR3 region: CASTPLTGTSYEQYF. DNA of the CDR3: TGTGCCAGCACTCCTTTGACAGGCACATCCTACGAGCAGTACTTC. The complete variable domain, with remaining parts taken from reference TRBV28 and TRBJ2-7, reads DVKVTQSSRYLVKRTGEKVFLECVQDMDHENMFWYRQDPGLGLRLIYFSYDVKMKEKGDIPEGYSVSREKKERFSLILESASTNQTSMYLCASTPLTGTSYEQYFGPGTRLTVT.

The J gene is TRBJ1-4, the V gene TRBV10-3, with D hard to call. Germline V gene sequence: CDR1 ENHRY, CDR2 SYGVKD. Trimming left V 3 bases short and J 8 bases short, with 10 bases between. The CDR3 loop spans 13 amino acids. In nucleotides, the CDR3 is TGTGCCATCAGTGATAACAGCCAAGAAAAACTGTTTTTT. This encodes CAISDNSQEKLFF.

This chain links TRBV10-3 with TRBJ1-1, with 9 bases identical to TRBD1. The CDR3 length is 13 residues. J gave up 10 bases and V 3 bases, and 6 bases lay outside the gene matches. Germline V gene data show CDR1 as ENHRY and CDR2 as SYGVKD. This CDR3 reads CAISESGTGTAFF. Here the CDR3 DNA reads TGTGCCATCAGTGAATCCGGGACAGGGACAGCTTTCTTT.

This chain joins TRBV7-9 and TRBJ1-2, with D perhaps TRBD1 (5 bases). Germline V CDR1 and CDR2: SEHNR, FQNEAQ (reference sequence). Trimming took off 2 bases at V and 8 bases at J, with 15 bases between the two ends. The CDR3 is made up of 14 amino acids. For the CDR3, the DNA is TGTGCCAGCAGCTTACCCGCCAGGGCTTACGGCTACACCTTC. This gives the protein CASSLPARAYGYTF.

The CDR3 DNA is TGTGCCAGCAGCCGAGACAGGGGGCTGGACGAGCAGTACTTC. Translated: CASSRDRGLDEQYF. The chain has TRBV14 and TRBJ2-7; 10 bases match TRBD1. The CDR3 sequence is 14 residues long. Germline V gene data show CDR1 as SGHDN and CDR2 as FVKESK. V gave up 4 bases and J gave up 5 bases; unmatched junction bases: 5.

The rearrangement links TRBV5-1 to TRBJ2-5, with D perhaps matching TRBD2 (6 bases). Trimming left V 0 bases short and J 2 bases short, with 11 bases between. The CDR3 totals 15 residues. Germline-derived CDR1 and CDR2 are SGHRS and YFSETQ. For the CDR3, the DNA is TGCGCCAGCAGCTTGGGCCGGAGCGGGCAAGAGACCCAGTACTTC. This sequence encodes CASSLGRSGQETQYF.

The CDR3 protein is CASSGGGQGVYTQYF. As DNA, the CDR3 is TGTGCCAGCAGTGGCGGGGGACAGGGAGTGTATACGCAGTATTTT. The chain links TRBV28 to TRBJ2-3; 9 bases are shared with TRBD1. Germline lookup yields CDR1 MDHEN and CDR2 SYDVKM. The CDR3 spans 15 residues. J gave up 7 bases and V 5 bases, and 10 bases lay outside the gene matches.